This TCR beta chain emerged from a study of T cell changes during pregnancy in multiple sclerosis. This CDR3 contains 14 residues. V lost 6 bases and J lost 2, with 13 bases in between. From germline, CDR1 is MRHNA and CDR2 SNTAGT. Method: immunoSEQ multiplex PCR; TCRdb's copy keeps in-frame clones and lacks some. The table has about 110,000 clones, about 90% seen once. The chain joins TRBV6-4 to TRBJ1-2; D might be TRBD1 (6 bases). The sequence derives from a female donor with multiple sclerosis, enrolled in a pregnancy study. Sequenced here: peripheral blood, sampled before pregnancy. CDR3 residues: CASSPGDLNYGYTF. DNA for the CDR3: TGTGCCAGCAGCCCAGGGGATCTAAACTATGGCTACACCTTC.